The source of this T cell receptor beta chain is a study of CD8 T cells in ankylosing spondylitis. General study points: Reportedly, significant enrichment of disease-linked clones occurred in matched ankylosing spondylitis synovial fluid.

A few counts support this clonotype. The antigen remains undetermined. TCRdb redid the calling of the 5' RACE reads with MiXCR, one entry per CDR3 protein. This table has around 100,000 distinct CDR3 sequences, less than 25% appearing once. The sequence came from a male donor with ankylosing spondylitis. The sequenced material came from synovial fluid, either unsorted or a sorted T cell fraction (not recorded which).

In DNA form, the CDR3 reads TGTGCCACCAAGGGACTAGCGGAAGATGGAACAGATACGCAGTATTTT. This translates into CATKGLAEDGTDTQYF. The chain couples TRBV24-1 to TRBJ2-3; the match to TRBD2 covers 11 bases. The CDR3 covers 16 residues. Per the germline V gene, CDR1 is KGHDR and CDR2 is SFDVKD. The trim removed 8 bases at V and 3 bases at J, leaving 9 bases unmatched.